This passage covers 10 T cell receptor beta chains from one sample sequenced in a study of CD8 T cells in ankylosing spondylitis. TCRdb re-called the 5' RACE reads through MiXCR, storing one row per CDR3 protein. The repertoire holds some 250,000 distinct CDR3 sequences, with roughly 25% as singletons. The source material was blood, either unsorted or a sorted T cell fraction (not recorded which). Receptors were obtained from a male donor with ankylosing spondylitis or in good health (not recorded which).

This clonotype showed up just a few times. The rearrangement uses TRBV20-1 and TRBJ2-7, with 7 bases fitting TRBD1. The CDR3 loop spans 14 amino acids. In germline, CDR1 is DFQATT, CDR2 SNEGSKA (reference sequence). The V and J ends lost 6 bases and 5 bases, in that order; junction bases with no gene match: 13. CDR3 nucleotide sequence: TGCAGTGCCTACCGGGCAGGGGGTCTCGACGAGCAGTACTTC. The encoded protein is CSAYRAGGLDEQYF.

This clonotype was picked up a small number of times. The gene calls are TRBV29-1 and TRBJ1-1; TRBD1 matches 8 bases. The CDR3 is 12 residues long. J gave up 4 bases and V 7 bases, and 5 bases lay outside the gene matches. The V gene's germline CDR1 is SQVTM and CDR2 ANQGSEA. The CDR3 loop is CSAGQGVTEAFF. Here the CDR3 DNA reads TGCAGCGCCGGACAGGGTGTCACTGAAGCTTTCTTT.

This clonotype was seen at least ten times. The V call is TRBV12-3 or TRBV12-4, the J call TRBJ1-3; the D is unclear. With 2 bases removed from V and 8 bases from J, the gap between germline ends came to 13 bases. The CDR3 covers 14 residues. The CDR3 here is CASSLRAAVDTIYF. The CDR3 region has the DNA TGTGCCAGCAGTTTAAGGGCAGCTGTGGACACCATATATTTT.

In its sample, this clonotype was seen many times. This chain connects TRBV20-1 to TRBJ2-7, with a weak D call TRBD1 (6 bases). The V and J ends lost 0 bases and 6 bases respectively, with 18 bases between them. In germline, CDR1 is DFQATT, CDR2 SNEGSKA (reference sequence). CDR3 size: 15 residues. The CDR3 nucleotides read TGCAGTGCTAGAGATGGGGGCGGATTGGCGAGCGAGCAGTACTTC. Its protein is CSARDGGGLASEQYF.

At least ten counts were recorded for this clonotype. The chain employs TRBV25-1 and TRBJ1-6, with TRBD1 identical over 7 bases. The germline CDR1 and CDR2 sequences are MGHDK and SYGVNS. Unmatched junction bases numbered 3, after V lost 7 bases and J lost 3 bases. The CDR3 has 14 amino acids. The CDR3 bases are TGTGCCAGCAACAGACAGGGCTATAATTCACCCCTCCACTTT. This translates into CASNRQGYNSPLHF.

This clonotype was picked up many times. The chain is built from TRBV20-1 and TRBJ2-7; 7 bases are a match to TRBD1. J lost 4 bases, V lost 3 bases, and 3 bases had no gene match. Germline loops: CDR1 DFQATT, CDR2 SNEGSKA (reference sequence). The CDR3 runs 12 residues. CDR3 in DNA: TGCAGTGCTAGGGGGGACAGATACGAGCAGTACTTC. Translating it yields CSARGDRYEQYF.

The CDR3 sequence is CASRVGTESSYEQYF. Written as DNA, the CDR3 is TGCGCCAGCAGGGTGGGGACGGAGAGCTCCTACGAGCAGTACTTC. The V call is TRBV5-1, the J call TRBJ2-7; the D call may be TRBD1 or TRBD2 (5 bases each). CDR3 length: 15 residues. Trimming pared 5 bases from V and 0 bases from J, leaving 15 bases between. Germline CDR1 and CDR2: SGHRS and YFSETQ.

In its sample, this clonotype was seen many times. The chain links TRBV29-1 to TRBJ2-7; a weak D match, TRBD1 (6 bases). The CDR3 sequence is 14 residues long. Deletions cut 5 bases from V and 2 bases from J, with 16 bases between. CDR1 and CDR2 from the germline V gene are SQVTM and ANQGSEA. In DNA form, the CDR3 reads TGCAGCGTTACCACAGGGAACCCAACCTACGAGCAGTACTTC. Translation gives CSVTTGNPTYEQYF.

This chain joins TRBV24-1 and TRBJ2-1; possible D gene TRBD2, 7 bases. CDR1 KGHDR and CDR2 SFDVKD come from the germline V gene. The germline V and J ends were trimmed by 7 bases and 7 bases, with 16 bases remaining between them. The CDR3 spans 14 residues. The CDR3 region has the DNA TGTGCCACCAGCGGTGGGGGGGGCGGGAATGAGCAGTTCTTC. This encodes CATSGGGGGNEQFF.

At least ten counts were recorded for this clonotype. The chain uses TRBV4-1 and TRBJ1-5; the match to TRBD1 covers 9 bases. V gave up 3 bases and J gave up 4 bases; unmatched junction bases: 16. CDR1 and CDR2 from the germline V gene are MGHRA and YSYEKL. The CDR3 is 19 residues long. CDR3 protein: CASSQEPTAGTGTNQPQHF. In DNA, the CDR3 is TGCGCCAGCAGCCAGGAACCTACGGCCGGGACAGGGACAAATCAGCCCCAGCATTTT.